A selection of T cell receptor beta chains follows, all from one sample in a study. MiXCR, applied by TCRdb to the 5' RACE reads, yields one record per CDR3 protein. The sample yields some 12,000 distinct CDR3 sequences, about 51% seen once. Sequencing was performed on tumor-infiltrating naive CD4+ T cells sorted from the breast tumor. The receptor source for this set is a female donor with breast cancer. Both conserved end residues are part of each CDR3. D genes are given only for firm matches. The size entry is marked missing in some rows and otherwise reads once, few, many or a size class.

>TRBJ1-1|NA|TRBV7-3|NA
CASSLWVFF
TGTGCCAGCAGCTTATGGGTTTTCTTT
>TRBJ2-5|NA|TRBV7-9|NA
CASSRGQKETQYF
TGTGCCAGCAGCAGAGGACAGAAAGAGACCCAGTACTTC
>TRBJ2-7|NA|TRBV7-9|NA
CASSFDRFSYEQYF
TGTGCCAGCAGCTTCGACAGGTTCTCCTACGAGCAGTACTTC
>TRBJ2-1|NA|TRBV6-2/TRBV6-3|NA
CASSKLGGYEQFF
TGTGCCAGCAGCAAACTGGGGGGTTATGAGCAGTTCTTC
>TRBJ2-1|few|TRBV6-2/TRBV6-3|TRBD2
CASSRSGTRDEQFF
TGTGCCAGCAGTAGATCAGGGACTAGGGATGAGCAGTTCTTC
>TRBJ1-5|few|TRBV11-2|NA
CASSLGTGQPQHF
TGTGCCAGCAGCTTAGGAACGGGTCAGCCCCAGCATTTT
>TRBJ2-1|medium-sized|TRBV12-3/TRBV12-4|NA
CASSSGRYNEQFF
TGTGCCAGCAGTAGCGGTCGCTACAATGAGCAGTTCTTC
>TRBJ2-3|few|TRBV9|TRBD2
CASSDSGDSTDTQYF
TGTGCCAGCAGCGATAGCGGGGACAGCACAGATACGCAGTATTTT
>TRBJ2-3|NA|TRBV29-1|TRBD2
CSVAAGARADTQYF
TGCAGCGTTGCGGCGGGAGCTCGGGCAGATACGCAGTATTTT
>TRBJ2-1|NA|TRBV7-3|NA
CASSLEANNEQFF
TGTGCCAGCAGCTTAGAGGCAAACAATGAGCAGTTCTTC
>TRBJ2-2|once|TRBV7-6|NA
CASSLRTGPGELFF
TGTGCCAGCAGCCTACGAACAGGGCCCGGGGAGCTGTTTTTT
>TRBJ2-4|NA|TRBV20-1|TRBD1
CSAKTGVGKNIQYF
TGCAGTGCAAAGACAGGGGTGGGCAAAAACATTCAGTACTTC
>TRBJ2-2|once|TRBV4-2|NA
CASSHDSPRRQKNTGELFF
TGTGCCAGCAGCCACGACTCGCCTCGCCGACAGAAGAACACCGGGGAGCTGTTTTTT
>TRBJ1-4|NA|TRBV29-1|NA
CSVKEGANEKLFF
TGCAGCGTTAAGGAGGGGGCTAATGAAAAACTGTTTTTT
>TRBJ2-5|NA|TRBV7-7|NA
CASSLGSETQYF
TGTGCTAGCAGCTTAGGTTCCGAGACCCAGTACTTC
>TRBJ2-1|NA|TRBV12-3/TRBV12-4|TRBD2
CASSAQAGLFEQFF
TGTGCCAGCAGTGCACAGGCGGGACTATTTGAGCAGTTCTTC
>TRBJ1-1|few|TRBV5-1|NA
CASSFPAVGSEAFF
TGCGCCAGTAGCTTCCCAGCGGTCGGTTCTGAAGCTTTCTTT
>TRBJ1-1|few|TRBV20-1|NA
CSGRQTKTLNTEAFF
TGCAGTGGGCGCCAGACAAAAACCTTGAACACTGAAGCTTTCTTT
>TRBJ2-1|few|TRBV5-5|TRBD2
CASSWGTSGEQFF
TGTGCCAGCAGCTGGGGGACTAGTGGGGAGCAGTTCTTC
>TRBJ2-1|medium-sized|TRBV18|TRBD2
CASSPPGLAEEDEQFF
TGTGCCAGCTCACCACCGGGACTAGCGGAGGAGGATGAGCAGTTCTTC
>TRBJ1-3|NA|TRBV7-2|NA
CASSLHIGNTIYF
TGTGCCAGCAGCTTACACATTGGAAACACCATATATTTT
>TRBJ2-7|few|TRBV10-3|NA
CASRSSATDEQYF
TGTGCCAGCCGAAGTTCAGCGACCGACGAGCAGTACTTC
>TRBJ2-5|NA|TRBV7-2|TRBD2
CASSEGTRFQETQYF
TGTGCCAGCAGCGAGGGGACTAGGTTTCAAGAGACCCAGTACTTC
>TRBJ2-2|few|TRBV7-2|NA
CASGMGSAGTGELFF
TGTGCCAGCGGGATGGGCTCAGCGGGCACCGGGGAGCTGTTTTTT
>TRBJ2-1|few|TRBV28|NA
CASSSTRWWSYNEQFF
TGTGCCAGCAGTTCCACCCGATGGTGGTCCTACAATGAGCAGTTCTTC
>TRBJ2-3|NA|TRBV20-1|TRBD2
CSARSQTSGPTDTQYF
TGCAGTGCTAGAAGCCAGACTAGCGGACCCACAGATACGCAGTATTTT
>TRBJ2-5|NA|TRBV5-1|TRBD1
CASSPGQVETQYF
TGCGCCAGCAGCCCTGGACAGGTAGAGACCCAGTACTTC
>TRBJ2-2|NA|TRBV5-1|NA
CASSVTVTGELFF
TGCGCCAGCAGCGTGACAGTTACCGGGGAGCTGTTTTTT
>TRBJ1-2|few|TRBV10-3|TRBD1
CARQKGQANYGYTF
TGTGCCAGGCAAAAGGGACAGGCCAACTATGGCTACACCTTC
>TRBJ1-4|NA|TRBV15|NA
CATSRGSLATNEKLFF
TGTGCCACCAGCCGGGGCAGCCTTGCAACTAATGAAAAACTGTTTTTT
>TRBJ1-5|NA|TRBV20-1|TRBD1
CSATGTASNQPQHF
TGCAGTGCTACCGGGACAGCTAGCAATCAGCCCCAGCACTTT
>TRBJ2-7|NA|TRBV20-1|TRBD2
CSASTPGTSGSGEQYF
TGCAGTGCTAGCACACCCGGGACTAGCGGGAGTGGCGAGCAGTACTTC
>TRBJ2-1|NA|TRBV4-3|TRBD1
CASSQESTGGYNEQFF
TGCGCCAGCAGCCAAGAATCAACAGGGGGCTACAATGAGCAGTTCTTC
>TRBJ2-6|few|TRBV12-3/TRBV12-4|NA
CASSSTGPSGANVLTF
TGTGCCAGCAGTTCCACAGGGCCCTCTGGGGCCAACGTCCTGACTTTC
>TRBJ2-1|NA|TRBV6-2/TRBV6-3|NA
CASSYSLRDEQFF
TGTGCCAGCAGTTACTCCCTTCGCGATGAGCAGTTCTTC
>TRBJ2-5|medium-sized|TRBV7-2|NA
CASSLVETQYF
TGTGCCAGCAGCTTAGTAGAGACCCAGTACTTC
>TRBJ2-1|NA|TRBV6-5|NA
CASSYTAGRPFF
TGTGCCAGCAGTTACACTGCTGGGAGACCTTTCTTC
>TRBJ1-5|NA|TRBV21-1|NA
CASSFWDRGRNNPQHF
TGTGCCAGCAGCTTCTGGGACAGGGGGCGAAATAACCCCCAGCATTTT
>TRBJ2-1|NA|TRBV20-1|TRBD2
CSATTLRLATRLGQFF
TGCAGTGCTACCACCTTGAGACTAGCTACGAGACTTGGGCAGTTCTTC
>TRBJ2-3|NA|TRBV12-3/TRBV12-4|NA
CASSFWEGADTQYF
TGTGCCAGCAGTTTTTGGGAGGGGGCGGATACGCAGTATTTT
>TRBJ2-7|few|TRBV29-1|TRBD1
CSVWGQGAYEQYF
TGCAGCGTGTGGGGACAGGGGGCTTACGAGCAGTACTTC
>TRBJ2-3|few|TRBV5-1|NA
CASSPGLVPYTQYF
TGCGCCAGCAGCCCGGGCCTCGTCCCCTATACGCAGTATTTT
>TRBJ2-5|few|TRBV11-3|TRBD1
CASRPQGEETQYF
TGTGCCAGCAGACCACAGGGGGAAGAGACCCAGTACTTC
>TRBJ2-1|NA|TRBV20-1|TRBD1
CSAKGTGYNEQFF
TGCAGTGCTAAGGGGACAGGCTACAATGAGCAGTTCTTC
>TRBJ2-1|NA|TRBV5-1|TRBD2
CASSSGLAGNEQFF
TGCGCCAGCAGCTCGGGACTAGCGGGAAATGAGCAGTTCTTC
>TRBJ1-2|NA|TRBV20-1|NA
CSAKSGGSFPTYGYTF
TGCAGTGCTAAATCGGGGGGCAGTTTCCCCACCTATGGCTACACCTTC
>TRBJ1-5|NA|TRBV15|NA
CATSSGRSNQPQHF
TGTGCCACCAGCAGCGGACGGAGCAATCAGCCCCAGCATTTT
>TRBJ2-5|once|TRBV7-3|TRBD1
CASSPLPGQSTQETQYF
TGTGCCAGCAGCCCTCTTCCGGGACAGTCGACCCAAGAGACCCAGTACTTC
>TRBJ1-5|NA|TRBV6-2/TRBV6-3|TRBD1
CASKLRTGGDQPQHF
TGTGCCAGCAAACTCAGGACAGGGGGGGATCAGCCCCAGCATTTT
>TRBJ2-3|few|TRBV7-2|NA
CASSLGGTDTQYF
TGTGCCAGCAGCTTAGGAGGGACAGATACGCAGTATTTT
>TRBJ1-1|few|TRBV29-1|NA
CSVLDSMNTEAFF
TGCAGCGTCCTCGACAGCATGAACACTGAAGCTTTCTTT
>TRBJ1-6|NA|TRBV6-1|NA
CAHSGMRDSPLHF
TGTGCCCACAGCGGTATGAGGGATTCACCCCTCCACTTT
>TRBJ1-1|few|TRBV4-2|NA
CASSQNTEAFF
TGTGCCAGCAGTCAGAACACTGAAGCTTTCTTT